Following are 9 T cell receptor beta chains from one sample sequenced in a study of kidney transplant recipient with SARS-CoV-2 infection. In TCRdb, the reads were re-called with MiXCR into one record per CDR3 protein. The table shows about 240,000 distinct CDR3 sequences, with under 35% occurring only once. The sequencing here drew on a blood sample, taken at baseline and between days 110 and 120 from a kidney transplant recipient. Receptor source: a male patient aged 25-45 years who had COVID-19 and was a kidney transplant recipient. Some T cells may be the graft donor's.

This clonotype was observed once. The junction differs from germline at one of its ends, possibly a read error. The rearrangement uses TRBV7-9 and TRBJ1-2; D not resolved. The CDR3 has 17 residues. Looked up from germline, CDR1 is SEHNR and CDR2 is FQNEAQ (reference sequence). This chain's CDR3 is CVSSSMGYHGKTYGYAF. CDR3 DNA sequence: TGTGTCAGCAGCAGTATGGGATACCATGGAAAGACCTATGGCTACGCCTTC.

Concerning this clonotype itself: One base away lies a much larger clone, so this may be a sequencing read error. The chain links TRBV7-1 to TRBJ1-2, with D uncertain. TRBV7-1 falls under the ORF class, with uncertain function. The CDR3 contains 17 residues. The CDR3 coding sequence is TGTGGCAGCAGCATGATGAATCACGAGGGAAAGACCTATGGCTACACCTTC. Its protein product is CGSSMMNHEGKTYGYTF.

The sample holds many counts of this clonotype. The rearrangement uses TRBV7-8 and TRBJ1-2; D possibly corresponds to TRBD1 (6 bases). The V and J ends lost 0 bases and 2 bases respectively, with 16 bases between them. The CDR3 is 17 amino acids. Germline values: CDR1 SGHVS, CDR2 FQNEAQ. As DNA, the CDR3 is TGTGCCAGCAGCTTAGCTCCCGGGGGGCGGTTAAACTATGGCTACACCTTC. It encodes CASSLAPGGRLNYGYTF.

This clonotype was observed many times. The J gene is TRBJ1-2, the V gene TRBV11-3; unclear D gene. Deletions cut 5 bases from V and 4 bases from J, with 23 bases between. The CDR3 runs 17 residues. Germline assignment: CDR1 SGHNT and CDR2 YENEEA. Here the CDR3 DNA reads TGTGCCAGCAGCGGGGTCCGCGATCTCGGAAAGACCTATGGCTACACCTTC. Translating gives CASSGVRDLGKTYGYTF.

Details on this clonotype: One base away lies a much larger clone, so this may be a sequencing read error. The chain couples TRBV3-2 to TRBJ2-7; the listed D gene, TRBD1, was not tested against the DNA. The DNA end favors TRBJ2-5, so the J call may be wrong. TRBV3-2 is a recognized pseudogene. CDR3 length: 15 residues. The DNA for the CDR3 is TGTGCCAGCAGCCAACAGGGAGTTGCCCATGAGACCCAGTACTTC. Translating it yields CASSQQGVAHETQYF.

With regard to this clonotype: It may be a read error: a sequence one base away is much more abundant. The chain is built from TRBV5-4 and TRBJ2-2; D is unresolved. This CDR3 spans 15 amino acids. Trimming took 1 base from V and 5 from J, leaving 12 bases between them. Germline V CDR1 and CDR2: SGHNT, YYREEE (reference sequence). The CDR3 region is CASSLWSARTGELFF. CDR3 in DNA: TGTGCCAGCAGCTTGTGGTCAGCCCGAACCGGGGAGCTGTTTTTT.

Ten or more counts support this clonotype. CDR3 region: CASSRVTRSRKTYGYTF. The DNA of the CDR3 is TGCGCCAGCAGTCGTGTTACAAGATCGCGAAAGACCTATGGCTACACCTTC. The chain has TRBV10-1 and TRBJ1-2; D uncertain. This CDR3 comprises 17 residues. From germline, CDR1 is WNHNN and CDR2 SYGVQD (reference sequence). V was pared by 5 bases and J by 4 bases, with 23 bases between.

Of note for this clonotype: A much larger clone lies a single base off, so this may be a read error. The V gene is TRBV6-1, the J gene TRBJ1-5; D gene ambiguous. Deletions cut 1 base from V and 3 bases from J, with 19 bases between. The CDR3 spans 18 residues. Germline CDR1 and CDR2: MNHNS and SASEGT. Written as DNA, the CDR3 is TGTGCCAGCAGTGAAGTACTCTCGGTAGGGAACTTCAATCAGCCCCAGCATTTT. As protein: CASSEVLSVGNFNQPQHF.

This clonotype was detected a few times. At one end the junction does not follow the germline gene, possibly because of a read error. The chain links TRBV3-1 to TRBJ2-2; D is uncertain. From germline, CDR1 is LGHDT and CDR2 YNNKEL (reference sequence). This CDR3 region has 15 residues. The DNA for the CDR3 is TGTGCCAACAGCCAAGATCAAGCATTTGCCGGGGAGCTGTTTTTT. Translation gives CANSQDQAFAGELFF. Drawing the rest from reference TRBV3-1 and TRBJ2-2, the complete variable domain is DTAVSQTPKYLVTQMGNDKSIKCEQNLGHDTMYWYKQDSKKFLKIMFSYNNKELIINETVPNRFSPKSPDKAHLNLHINSLELGDSAVYFCANSQDQAFAGELFFGEGSRLTVL.